The source of this T cell receptor (beta chain) is a study of blood T cells in healthy people across ages. V lost 5 bases and J lost 8, with 21 bases in between. Germline assignment: CDR1 MNHNY and CDR2 SVGAGI (reference sequence). The CDR3 covers 16 residues. It was with a sample-barcoded 5' primer and a J-beta primer mix that a second PCR of roughly 6 to 12 cycles was run. Carrying 12 random nucleotides, a template-switch adaptor labeled each individual cDNA molecule. From the 5' RACE reads, TCRdb called clonotypes with MiXCR, one entry per CDR3 protein. The profile shows approximately 1,000,000 distinct CDR3 sequences, roughly two fifths of them singletons.

The sequenced sample was blood. This TCR came from a man younger than 30 in good health. The chain is built from TRBV6-6 and TRBJ1-4; maybe TRBD1 (6 bases). The CDR3 loop reads CASSTSLEQGGEKLFF. CDR3 coding DNA: TGTGCCAGCAGTACCTCCTTAGAACAGGGCGGCGAAAAACTGTTTTTT.